This TCR beta chain was observed in a study of T cells in Graves' hyperthyroidism and ophthalmopathy. Study-level findings and limits: For ophthalmopathy, model prediction preceded onset by a median 6.5 months.

Points on this clonotype: Antigen unknown.

Uncontrolled infection, other autoimmune disease, pregnancy or lactation disqualified patients from enrolment. The source material, RNA transcripts, was used to amplify TCR beta CDR3 regions. HTBI primers were the set used in a first-round RT-PCR of the TCR CDR3. TCRdb passed the multiplex PCR reads through MiXCR, listing each CDR3 protein once. The sample records around 430,000 distinct CDR3 sequences, 15% being singletons. This receptor was identified in a woman in her twenties or thirties with Graves' hyperthyroidism. Source material: blood.

The CDR3 is CSADHYGNTEAFF. The CDR3 DNA follows: TGCAGTGCGGATCATTACGGTAACACTGAAGCTTTCTTT. The chain uses TRBV20-1 and TRBJ1-1; no clear D. The germline V gene has CDR1 DFQATT and CDR2 SNEGSKA (reference sequence). The ends were cut back, 6 bases at V and 2 bases at J, with 13 bases in the middle. This CDR3 spans 13 amino acids.